Shown below are 19 T cell receptor beta chains from a single sample sequenced in a study of a mutant IDH1 vaccine in newly diagnosed glioma. These receptors lack a known antigen. The repertoire was sequenced with immunoSEQ multiplex PCR; TCRdb's copy has only in-frame clones and lacks some. The sample contains about 66,000 clones, about 81% of which appear only once. The time point was: week 11, during vaccination. Each dose of the vaccine consisted of 300 ug of mutant IDH1 20-mer peptide, with topical imiquimod. This specimen was PBMCs, taken from a glioma patient whose treatment included an IDH1 peptide vaccine. Receptors were obtained from a woman aged 50 to 60 with glioma.

This chain links TRBV6-5 with TRBJ1-3; D is uncertain. The germline V gene encodes CDR1 MNHEY and CDR2 SVGAGI. The CDR3 contains 16 residues. V lost 0 bases, J lost 0 bases, and 9 bases lay in between. The CDR3 coding sequence is TGTGCCAGCAGTTACTCGATAGTTTTCTCTGGAAACACCATATATTTT. This codes for CASSYSIVFSGNTIYF.

The chain has TRBV6-5 and TRBJ2-1; TRBD1 aligns across 9 bases. The length of the CDR3 is 14 residues. Per the germline V gene, CDR1 is MNHEY and CDR2 is SVGAGI. With V trimmed by 4 bases and J by 7 bases, 5 bases remained unmatched. The DNA for the CDR3 is TGTGCCAGCAGTTGGGGGACAGGGAGGAATGAGCAGTTCTTC. This encodes CASSWGTGRNEQFF.

V is TRBV6-6 and J is TRBJ1-2; maybe TRBD1 (5 bases). Germline V lookup: CDR1 MNHNY, CDR2 SVGAGI (reference sequence). The V gene lost 7 bases and the J gene lost 5 bases, with 14 bases spanning the gap. The CDR3 is 13 residues long. Here the CDR3 DNA reads TGTGCCAGCACTTTAATGGGGGTGTATGGCTACACCTTC. Translation gives CASTLMGVYGYTF.

The chain is built from TRBV9 and TRBJ2-3, with a possible D match to TRBD2 (6 bases). Trimming stripped 4 bases from V and 4 bases from J, with 16 bases between. This CDR3 region has 15 residues. Germline CDR1 is SGDLS and CDR2 is YYNGEE. The CDR3 reads CASSRRPGVADTQYF. CDR3 DNA: TGTGCCAGCAGCCGACGACCGGGGGTCGCAGATACGCAGTATTTT.

The rearrangement uses TRBV7-3 and TRBJ2-3; possibly TRBD1 for D (7 bases). Trimming cost V 5 bases and J 0 bases, with 15 bases left between them. Looked up from germline, CDR1 is SGHTA and CDR2 is FQGTGA. The CDR3 consists of 16 residues. CDR3 loop: CASSRTGGTSTDTQYF. CDR3 bases: TGTGCCAGCAGCCGGACAGGTGGGACTAGCACAGATACGCAGTATTTT.

The chain carries TRBV10-3 and TRBJ2-2; D possibly matches TRBD1 or TRBD2 (7 bases each). This CDR3 has 20 amino acids. V lost 7 bases and J 6 bases, leaving 33 bases between the germline ends. Germline CDR1 is ENHRY and CDR2 is SYGVKD. The CDR3 nucleotides are TGTGCCATCAAACCGAGGGAGGGGGCATCGCCGGGGGGAATATCCGGGGAGCTGTTTTTT. Residues: CAIKPREGASPGGISGELFF.

Written as DNA, the CDR3 is TGTGCCAGTACCCACAGAACCTGGGATGAGCAGTTCTTC. This codes for CASTHRTWDEQFF. V is TRBV19 and J is TRBJ2-1; D not certain. Trimming left V 7 bases short and J 8 bases short, with 15 bases between. CDR3 length equals 13 residues. CDR1 LNHDA and CDR2 SQIVND come from the germline V gene (reference sequence).

The chain combines TRBV5-1 with TRBJ2-7, with 7 bases aligning to TRBD1. CDR1 and CDR2 from the germline V gene are SGHRS and YFSETQ. Trimming at V came to 3 bases and at J to 2 bases, leaving 2 bases not matched to a gene. The CDR3 consists of 13 residues. Here the CDR3 DNA reads TGCGCCAGCAGCTGGGGGACAGCCTACGAGCAGTACTTC. The encoded protein is CASSWGTAYEQYF.

This chain links TRBV7-9 with TRBJ1-1, with TRBD1 as a possible D gene (5 bases). V lost 5 bases, J lost 1 base, and 8 bases lay in between. CDR1 SEHNR and CDR2 FQNEAQ come from the germline V gene (reference sequence). This CDR3 is 13 amino acids long. The CDR3 region is CASSLQENTEAFF. The DNA of the CDR3 is TGTGCCAGCAGCCTACAGGAGAACACTGAAGCTTTCTTT.

A single count supports this clone. The chain carries TRBV5-4 and TRBJ1-2; D may be TRBD1 (5 bases). Trimming pared 4 bases from V and 5 bases from J, leaving 15 bases between. The germline V gene has CDR1 SGHNT and CDR2 YYREEE (reference sequence). CDR3 length: 14 residues. The DNA for the CDR3 is TGTGCCAGCAGCCTTTTAAAAGGGGATTATGGCTACACCTTC. Translating it yields CASSLLKGDYGYTF.

This clone has just one count. The chain couples TRBV10-3 to TRBJ2-7, with TRBD1 identical over 8 bases. The CDR3 is 15 amino acids. The V gene's germline CDR1 is ENHRY and CDR2 SYGVKD. Trimming at V came to 2 bases and at J to 3 bases, leaving 6 bases not matched to a gene. The CDR3 DNA reads as TGTGCCATCAGTGAGCCCTCAGGGGGCGGCTACGAGCAGTACTTC. Protein sequence: CAISEPSGGGYEQYF.

This sequence joins TRBV19 and TRBJ1-2; a possible D gene is TRBD1 (6 bases). V was pared by 7 bases and J by 6 bases, with 18 bases between. Looked up from germline, CDR1 is LNHDA and CDR2 is SQIVND (reference sequence). There are 14 residues in the CDR3. CDR3 DNA sequence: TGTGCCAGTAACTCGGGGGCGGCAGGGGATGGCTACACCTTC. Its protein product is CASNSGAAGDGYTF.

The CDR3 DNA follows: TGTGCCAGCAGCCTAAGGGCGGGGGGGCCCGGGGAGCTGTTTTTT. Translating it yields CASSLRAGGPGELFF. The chain joins TRBV7-8 to TRBJ2-2; 9 nucleotides match TRBD2. The CDR3 runs to 15 residues. V lost 5 bases and J lost 6; bases outside the gene matches: 7. Looked up from germline, CDR1 is SGHVS and CDR2 is FQNEAQ.

V and J are TRBV11-2 and TRBJ2-7, with 7 bases lining up with TRBD1. With 5 bases clipped from V and 6 bases from J, the junction kept 7 bases outside the gene matches. Germline CDR1 is SGHAT and CDR2 is FQNNGV. The CDR3 runs 13 residues. CDR3 coding DNA: TGTGCCAGCAGCCCGACAGGGAAGGTCGAGCAGTACTTC. Encoded protein: CASSPTGKVEQYF.

The chain uses TRBV27 and TRBJ2-6; 14 positions match TRBD2. Trimming cost V 5 bases and J 0 bases; bases outside gene matches: 12. There are 21 residues in the CDR3. CDR1 MNHEY and CDR2 SMNVEV come from the germline V gene (reference sequence). The CDR3 reads CASSAWSGTSGGISGANVLTF. Written as DNA, the CDR3 is TGTGCCAGCAGTGCTTGGTCCGGGACTAGCGGGGGAATCTCTGGGGCCAACGTCCTGACTTTC.

The CDR3 loop is CASSEGTSGVTGELFF. The CDR3 bases are TGTGCCAGCAGTGAAGGGACTAGCGGGGTAACCGGGGAGCTGTTTTTT. The chain combines TRBV2 with TRBJ2-2; 12 bases align to TRBD2. This CDR3 has 16 residues. The germline V gene has CDR1 SNHLY and CDR2 FYNNEI. V trimming: 1 base; J trimming: 5 bases; junction bases outside the gene matches: 2.

The chain combines TRBV13 with TRBJ1-3; possibly TRBD1 for D (6 bases). This CDR3 region has 15 residues. Germline V gene lookup returns CDR1 PRHDT and CDR2 FYEKMQ (reference sequence). The V end was cut by 6 bases, the J end by 4 bases, with 16 bases between. CDR3 sequence reads: CASRLQGGGGNTIYF. CDR3 nucleotide sequence: TGTGCCAGCAGACTACAGGGAGGGGGAGGAAACACCATATATTTT.

The chain links TRBV7-9 to TRBJ2-5; possibly TRBD1 for D (6 bases). Between the trimmed V and J ends, which lost 4 bases and 1 base, there was a span of 10 bases. Per the germline V gene, CDR1 is SEHNR and CDR2 is FQNEAQ (reference sequence). There are 14 residues in the CDR3. The CDR3 DNA is TGTGCCAGCAGCTCACGACAGGTCCAAGAGACCCAGTACTTC. This encodes CASSSRQVQETQYF.

The genes are TRBV11-2 and TRBJ1-5; TRBD1 aligns across 7 bases. This CDR3 has 16 residues. J was trimmed by 0 bases and V by 5 bases; bases with no gene match: 7. The V gene's germline CDR1 is SGHAT and CDR2 FQNNGV. As DNA, the CDR3 is TGTGCCAGCAGCCCACGGACAGGACTTAGCAATCAGCCCCAGCATTTT. This encodes CASSPRTGLSNQPQHF.